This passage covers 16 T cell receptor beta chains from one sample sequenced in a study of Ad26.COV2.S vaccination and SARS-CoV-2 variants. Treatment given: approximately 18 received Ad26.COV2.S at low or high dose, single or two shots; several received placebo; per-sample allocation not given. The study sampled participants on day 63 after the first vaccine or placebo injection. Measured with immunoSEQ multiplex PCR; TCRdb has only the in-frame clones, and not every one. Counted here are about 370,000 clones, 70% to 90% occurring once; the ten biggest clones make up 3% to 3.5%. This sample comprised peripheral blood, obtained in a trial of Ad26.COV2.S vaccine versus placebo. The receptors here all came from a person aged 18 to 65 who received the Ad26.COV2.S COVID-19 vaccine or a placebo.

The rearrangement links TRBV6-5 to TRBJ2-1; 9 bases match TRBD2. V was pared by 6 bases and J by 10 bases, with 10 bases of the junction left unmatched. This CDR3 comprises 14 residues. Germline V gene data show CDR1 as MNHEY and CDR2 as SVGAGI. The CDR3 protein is CASSPPGTSWEQFF. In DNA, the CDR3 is TGTGCCAGCAGCCCACCTGGGACTAGCTGGGAGCAGTTCTTC.

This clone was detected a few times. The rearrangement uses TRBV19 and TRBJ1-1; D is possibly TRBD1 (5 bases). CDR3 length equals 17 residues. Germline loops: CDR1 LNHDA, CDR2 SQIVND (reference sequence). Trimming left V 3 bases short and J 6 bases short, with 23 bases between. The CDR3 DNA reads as TGTGCCAGTAGTATCAGGGTTGTGTCAGAGACTTCCTCTGAAGCTTTCTTT. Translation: CASSIRVVSETSSEAFF.

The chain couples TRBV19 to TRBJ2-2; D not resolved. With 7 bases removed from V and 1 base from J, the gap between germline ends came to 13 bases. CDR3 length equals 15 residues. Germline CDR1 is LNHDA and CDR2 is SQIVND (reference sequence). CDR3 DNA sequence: TGTGCCAGTACCCTCCTACAGTTGAACACCGGGGAGCTGTTTTTT. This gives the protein CASTLLQLNTGELFF. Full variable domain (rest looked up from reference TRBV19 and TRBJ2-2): DGGITQSPKYLFRKEGQNVTLSCEQNLNHDAMYWYRQDPGQGLRLIYYSQIVNDFQKGDIAEGYSVSREKKESFPLTVTSAQKNPTAFYLCASTLLQLNTGELFFGEGSRLTVL.

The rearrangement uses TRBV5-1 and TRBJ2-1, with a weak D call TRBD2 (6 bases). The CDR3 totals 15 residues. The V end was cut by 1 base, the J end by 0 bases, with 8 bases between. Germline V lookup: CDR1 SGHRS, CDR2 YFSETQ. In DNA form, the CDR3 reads TGCGCCAGCAGCTTGCTGGAGGGCTCCTACAATGAGCAGTTCTTC. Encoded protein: CASSLLEGSYNEQFF.

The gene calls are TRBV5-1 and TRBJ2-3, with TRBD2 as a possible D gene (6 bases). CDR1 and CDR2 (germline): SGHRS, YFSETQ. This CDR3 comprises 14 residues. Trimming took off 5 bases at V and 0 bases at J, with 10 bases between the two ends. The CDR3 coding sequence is TGCGCCAGCAGTCGCGGGGTGAGCACAGATACGCAGTATTTT. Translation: CASSRGVSTDTQYF.

This CDR3 is CASGKGGPYNEQFF. The CDR3 DNA reads as TGTGCCAGCGGGAAGGGGGGGCCCTACAATGAGCAGTTCTTC. V gene TRBV6-5 combines with J gene TRBJ2-1; possibly TRBD2 for D (7 bases). This CDR3 is 14 amino acids long. V lost 8 bases, J lost 2 bases, and 13 bases lay in between. Germline V lookup: CDR1 MNHEY, CDR2 SVGAGI.

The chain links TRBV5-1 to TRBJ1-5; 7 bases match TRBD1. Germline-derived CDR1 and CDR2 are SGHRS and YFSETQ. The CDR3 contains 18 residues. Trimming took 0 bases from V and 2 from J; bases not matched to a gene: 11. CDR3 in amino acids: CASSLVGQVRIRNQPQHF. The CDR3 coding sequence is TGCGCCAGCAGCTTGGTTGGACAGGTCAGAATACGCAATCAGCCCCAGCATTTT.

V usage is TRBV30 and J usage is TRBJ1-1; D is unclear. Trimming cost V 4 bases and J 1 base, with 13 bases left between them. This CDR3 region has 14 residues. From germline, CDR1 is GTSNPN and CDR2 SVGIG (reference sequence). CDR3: CAWIRPQENTEAFF. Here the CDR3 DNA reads TGTGCCTGGATCCGACCGCAGGAGAACACTGAAGCTTTCTTT.

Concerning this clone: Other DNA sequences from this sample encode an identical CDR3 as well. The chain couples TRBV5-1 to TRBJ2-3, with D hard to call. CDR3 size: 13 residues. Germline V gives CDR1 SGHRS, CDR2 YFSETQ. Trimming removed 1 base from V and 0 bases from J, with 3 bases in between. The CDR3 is CASSLLSTDTQYF. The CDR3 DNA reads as TGCGCCAGCAGCTTGTTGAGCACAGATACGCAGTATTTT.

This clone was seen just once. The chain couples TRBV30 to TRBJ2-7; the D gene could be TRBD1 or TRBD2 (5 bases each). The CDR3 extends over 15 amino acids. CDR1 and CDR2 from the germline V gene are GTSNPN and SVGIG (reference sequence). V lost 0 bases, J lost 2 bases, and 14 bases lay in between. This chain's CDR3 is CAWSVWDAGAYEQYF. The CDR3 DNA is TGTGCCTGGAGTGTTTGGGACGCTGGCGCCTACGAGCAGTACTTC. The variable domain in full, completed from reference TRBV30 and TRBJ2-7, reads SQTIHQWPATLVQPVGSPLSLECTVEGTSNPNLYWYRQAAGRGLQLLFYSVGIGQISSEVPQNLSASRPQDRQFILSSKKLLLSDSGFYLCAWSVWDAGAYEQYFGPGTRLTVT.

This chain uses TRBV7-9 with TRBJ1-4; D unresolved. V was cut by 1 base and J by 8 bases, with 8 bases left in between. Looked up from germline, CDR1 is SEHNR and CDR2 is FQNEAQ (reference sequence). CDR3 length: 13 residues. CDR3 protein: CASSLGGWEKLFF. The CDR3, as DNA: TGTGCCAGCAGCTTAGGTGGTTGGGAAAAACTGTTTTTT.

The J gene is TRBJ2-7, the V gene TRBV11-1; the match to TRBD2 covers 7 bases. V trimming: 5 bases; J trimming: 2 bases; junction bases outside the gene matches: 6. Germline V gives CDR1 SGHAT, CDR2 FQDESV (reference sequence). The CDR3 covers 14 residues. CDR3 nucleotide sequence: TGTGCCAGCAGCCAAGGACTAGGGCCCTACGAGCAGTACTTC. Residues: CASSQGLGPYEQYF.

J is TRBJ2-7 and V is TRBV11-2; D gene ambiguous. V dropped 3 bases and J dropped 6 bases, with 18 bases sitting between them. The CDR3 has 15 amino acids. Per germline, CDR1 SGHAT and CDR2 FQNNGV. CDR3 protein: CASSLRIGNGGEQYF. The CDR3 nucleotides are TGTGCCAGCAGCTTGAGGATTGGTAACGGCGGCGAGCAGTACTTC.

The CDR3 nucleotides read TGTGCCAGCAGCGGGACTAGAGCCGGGGAGCTGTTTTTT. This encodes CASSGTRAGELFF. V is TRBV6-6 and J is TRBJ2-2; 8 positions agree with TRBD2. Germline V lookup: CDR1 MNHNY, CDR2 SVGAGI (reference sequence). Unmatched junction bases numbered 3, after V lost 6 bases and J lost 6 bases. The CDR3 is 13 amino acids.

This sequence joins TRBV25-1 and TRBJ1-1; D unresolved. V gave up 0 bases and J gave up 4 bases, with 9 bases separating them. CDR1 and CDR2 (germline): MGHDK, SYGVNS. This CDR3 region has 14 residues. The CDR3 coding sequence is TGTGCCAGCAGTGAATATATGGCTCCCACTGAAGCTTTCTTT. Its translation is CASSEYMAPTEAFF.

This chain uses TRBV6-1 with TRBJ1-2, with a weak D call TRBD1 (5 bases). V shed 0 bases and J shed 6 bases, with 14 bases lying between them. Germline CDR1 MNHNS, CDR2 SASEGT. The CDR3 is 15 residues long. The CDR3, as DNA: TGTGCCAGCAGTGAAGCCCTGGGGCCTCCAAATGGCTACACCTTC. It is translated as CASSEALGPPNGYTF.